A selection of T cell receptor beta chains follows, all from one sample in a study of CD8+ T cells in alopecia areata. Assay used: immunoSEQ multiplex PCR; TCRdb lists only in-frame clones, some missing. The sample lists fewer than 250,000 clones, roughly 40% occurring once. The specimen was CD4+ T cells sorted from blood, collected around week 36, from a patient treated with tofacitinib. These receptors came from a human donor with alopecia areata. Each CDR3 is given with its conserved first and last residue. D genes are given only for firm matches. Where a row states a size, it is once, few, many or the class of an expanded clone; other rows omit it.

>TRBJ2-7|15|few|TRBD2|TRBV4-3
CASSQEASGRTEQYF
TGCGCCAGCAGCCAAGAGGCTAGCGGGAGAACCGAGCAGTACTTC
>TRBJ2-7|15|NA|NA|TRBV18
CASSPPGGVSGEQYF
TGTGCCAGCTCACCCCCCGGAGGGGTTTCCGGCGAGCAGTACTTC
>TRBJ2-5|13|NA|NA|TRBV18
CASSPPSRETQYF
TGTGCCAGCTCACCACCGAGCCGAGAGACCCAGTACTTC
>TRBJ1-2|14|few|NA|TRBV5-1
CASSQSGKNYGYTF
TGCGCCAGCAGCCAAAGCGGGAAGAACTATGGCTACACCTTC
>TRBJ2-2|15|NA|NA|TRBV5-1
CASRQRGSHTGELFF
TGCGCCAGCAGGCAGAGGGGGTCCCACACCGGGGAGCTGTTTTTT
>TRBJ2-1|15|NA|TRBD2|TRBV29-1
CSAHQGTSGMGEQFF
TGCAGCGCCCACCAGGGGACTAGCGGGATGGGTGAGCAGTTCTTC
>TRBJ2-3|15|few|NA|TRBV2
CASSDGRTFTATQYF
TGTGCCAGCAGTGACGGTAGAACCTTCACTGCTACGCAGTATTTT
>TRBJ2-3|12|once|NA|TRBV7-2
CASSLVPDTQYF
TGTGCCAGCAGCTTAGTCCCAGATACGCAGTATTTT
>TRBJ1-1|13|NA|NA|TRBV30
CAWRGSRDTEAFF
TGTGCCTGGAGAGGGTCGAGGGACACTGAAGCTTTCTTT
>TRBJ2-4|11|NA|NA|TRBV20-1
CSATTSGGNLF
TGCAGTGCTACGACCTCAGGAGGGAACCTCTTC
>TRBJ2-4|15|NA|NA|TRBV15
CATSRGVAGKNIQYF
TGTGCCACCAGCAGAGGGGTGGCTGGGAAAAACATTCAGTACTTC
>TRBJ1-1|15|once|NA|TRBV5-1
CASSLTGTKNTEAFF
TGCGCCAGCAGCTTGACAGGGACCAAGAACACTGAAGCTTTCTTT
>TRBJ2-7|13|few|NA|TRBV27
CASSSLGLYEQYF
TGTGCCAGCAGTTCCCTGGGGCTCTACGAGCAGTACTTC
>TRBJ2-1|12|NA|NA|TRBV11-3
CASSLGGDEQFF
TGTGCCAGCAGCCTTGGGGGAGATGAGCAGTTCTTC
>TRBJ1-5|12|NA|NA|TRBV27
CASSEGDQPQHF
TGTGCCAGCAGCGAGGGGGATCAGCCCCAGCATTTT
>TRBJ2-3|15|NA|NA|TRBV6-5
CASGETYRPTDTQYF
TGTGCCAGCGGGGAGACCTACCGCCCTACAGATACGCAGTATTTT
>TRBJ2-5|14|few|NA|TRBV15
CATSRAGAGETQYF
TGTGCCACCAGCAGAGCTGGGGCGGGAGAGACCCAGTACTTC
>TRBJ1-2|14|NA|NA|TRBV25-1
CASSKSRTGGGYTF
TGTGCCAGCAGTAAATCCAGAACGGGAGGTGGCTACACCTTC
>TRBJ2-7|15|NA|TRBD1|TRBV7-6
CASSSETGGFYEQYF
TGTGCCAGCAGCTCCGAGACAGGGGGATTCTACGAGCAGTACTTC
>TRBJ2-5|20|NA|TRBD2|TRBV7-3
CASSLRSPGLAGGRSETQYF
TGTGCCAGCAGCTTACGATCCCCGGGACTAGCGGGAGGGCGGTCAGAGACCCAGTACTTC
>TRBJ2-5|13|few|NA|TRBV28
CASSSSGPETQYF
TGTGCCAGCAGTTCCTCAGGGCCAGAGACCCAGTACTTC
>TRBJ1-2|13|NA|NA|TRBV2
CASSDTGVDGYTF
TGTGCCAGCAGTGATACGGGGGTGGATGGCTACACCTTC